The source of this T cell receptor (beta chain) is a study of T cell repertoires in aging, cancer and after chemotherapy. After removal of 6 bases from V and 5 bases from J, the junction contained 4 bases not matched to a gene. Germline V CDR1 and CDR2: LNHDA, SQIVND (reference sequence). This CDR3 has 14 amino acids. A few counts support this clonotype. Its specificity is not known. Study observations and caveats: In cancer patients, declining TCR diversity with age involved lost richness and lost evenness. Median generation probability rose over the chemotherapy interval in each cancer cohort, suggesting rebound thymic output.

Peripheral blood genomic DNA, not sorted cells or RNA, was the template. A mixed TRB-A/B primer pool amplified rearranged TRB by multiplex touch-down PCR. TCRdb redid the calling of the multiplex PCR reads with MiXCR, one entry per CDR3 protein. Here the sample spans 8,400 or so distinct CDR3 sequences, nearly 55% being singletons. This clonotype was sampled from a human donor in good health. The chain has TRBV19 and TRBJ1-6; 7 bases are a match to TRBD1. The sequencing sample was made of blood. CDR3 coding DNA: TGTGCCAGTAGCGGGGACAGCGATAATTCACCCCTCCACTTT. It encodes CASSGDSDNSPLHF. Together with reference TRBV19 and TRBJ1-6, the CDR3 gives the full variable domain: DGGITQSPKYLFRKEGQNVTLSCEQNLNHDAMYWYRQDPGQGLRLIYYSQIVNDFQKGDIAEGYSVSREKKESFPLTVTSAQKNPTAFYLCASSGDSDNSPLHFGNGTRLTVT.